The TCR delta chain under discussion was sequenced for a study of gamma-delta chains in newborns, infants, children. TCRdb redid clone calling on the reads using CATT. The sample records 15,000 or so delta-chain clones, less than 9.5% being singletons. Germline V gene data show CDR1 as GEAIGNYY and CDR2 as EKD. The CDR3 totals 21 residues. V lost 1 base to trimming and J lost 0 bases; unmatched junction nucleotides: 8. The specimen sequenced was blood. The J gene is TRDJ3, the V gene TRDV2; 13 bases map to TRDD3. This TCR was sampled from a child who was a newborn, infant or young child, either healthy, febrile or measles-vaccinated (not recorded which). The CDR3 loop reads CACDTIITGGYGSWDTRQMFF. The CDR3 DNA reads TGTGCCTGTGACACGATTATCACTGGGGGATACGGCTCCTGGGACACCCGACAGATGTTTTTC.